The 4 T cell receptor beta chains listed next were all sequenced from one sample in a study of shared clonotypes between healthy human individuals. Assay used: immunoSEQ multiplex PCR; TCRdb lists only in-frame clones, some missing. The repertoire holds about 1.5 million clones, about 98% seen once, with 0.4% to 0.45% in the top ten. Sequenced material: naive CD4+ T cells sorted from blood. Indicated subset: CD45RA+ positively selected. The receptors stem from a man younger than 45 in good health.

This sequence joins TRBV21-1 and TRBJ1-2; the table names TRBD1, a call not compared with the DNA. TRBV21-1 is a known pseudogene. The CDR3 is made up of 17 amino acids. The CDR3 bases are TGTGCCAGCAGCAAAGCGCCTACTGGACAGTCAACCTATGGCTACACCTTC. It yields the protein CASSKAPTGQSTYGYTF.

J is TRBJ2-1 and V is TRBV19; 10 nucleotides match TRBD2. The CDR3 sequence is 12 residues long. Per germline, CDR1 LNHDA and CDR2 SQIVND (reference sequence). V shed 1 base and J 14 bases; nucleotides not matched to a gene: 2. The CDR3 loop reads CASSIGTSGEFF. In nucleotides, the CDR3 is TGTGCCAGTAGTATAGGGACTAGCGGAGAGTTCTTC. The whole variable domain, remainder taken from reference TRBV19 and TRBJ2-1, is DGGITQSPKYLFRKEGQNVTLSCEQNLNHDAMYWYRQDPGQGLRLIYYSQIVNDFQKGDIAEGYSVSREKKESFPLTVTSAQKNPTAFYLCASSIGTSGEFFGPGTRLTVL.

The chain employs TRBV7-9 and TRBJ2-7; TRBD2 might be the D (7 bases). Trimming removed 0 bases at V and 3 bases at J, with 21 bases between. This CDR3 is built from 18 residues. Germline CDR1 SEHNR, CDR2 FQNEAQ (reference sequence). Here the CDR3 DNA reads TGTGCCAGCAGCTTAGCGGCTAGGGGGGGCCTACCGAGCTACGAGCAGTACTTC. Translating gives CASSLAARGGLPSYEQYF. The whole variable domain, filled in from reference TRBV7-9 and TRBJ2-7, reads DTGVSQNPRHKITKRGQNVTFRCDPISEHNRLYWYRQTLGQGPEFLTYFQNEAQLEKSRLLSDRFSAERPKGSFSTLEIQRTEQGDSAMYLCASSLAARGGLPSYEQYFGPGTRLTVT.

This rearrangement joins TRBV11-2 to TRBJ1-1; TRBD1 matches 7 bases. The CDR3 consists of 12 residues. Germline assignment: CDR1 SGHAT and CDR2 FQNNGV. The V gene end was trimmed by 5 bases and the J gene end by 10 bases; junction bases not matched to a gene: 7. The CDR3 protein is CASSPDRVGAFF. CDR3 nucleotides: TGTGCCAGCAGCCCAGACAGGGTGGGAGCTTTCTTT.